These 10 T cell receptor beta chains were all obtained from the same sample, sequenced in a study of blood T cell repertoires in COVID-19. TCRdb's table, derived via immunoSEQ multiplex PCR, lists solely in-frame clones and lacks some. The sample lists 300,000 to 400,000 clones, 88% seen once, with about 7.3% in the top ten. The material sequenced was peripheral blood. The receptor source for this set is a woman in her 70s with COVID-19, enrolled during active disease.

The CDR3 sequence is CASSQNQVGRAFF. CDR3 coding DNA: TGTGCCAGCAGCCAAAACCAGGTCGGTCGCGCTTTCTTT. The rearrangement joins TRBV6-5 to TRBJ1-1; D gene unclear. V was clipped by 6 bases and J by 11 bases, with 19 bases between them. From germline, CDR1 is MNHEY and CDR2 SVGAGI. This CDR3 comprises 13 residues.

The V gene is TRBV10-3, the J gene TRBJ1-5; the match to TRBD1 covers 7 bases. The trim removed 2 bases at V and 7 bases at J, leaving 8 bases unmatched. This CDR3 has 15 residues. The germline V gene encodes CDR1 ENHRY and CDR2 SYGVKD. CDR3 nucleotide sequence: TGTGCCATCAGTGAGGGGACAGCAGGAGGACAGCCCCAGCATTTT. Protein product: CAISEGTAGGQPQHF.

The chain uses TRBV5-5 and TRBJ2-7; TRBD1 agrees at 8 bases. The CDR3 is made up of 14 amino acids. Germline V gene lookup returns CDR1 SGHKS and CDR2 YYEKEE (reference sequence). V trimming: 4 bases; J trimming: 5 bases; junction bases outside the gene matches: 8. In DNA, the CDR3 is TGTGCCAGCAGCAACGACAGGGGAGGCGACGAGCAGTACTTC. This gives the protein CASSNDRGGDEQYF.

The chain has TRBV7-3 and TRBJ2-3; the match to TRBD2 covers 8 bases. This CDR3 spans 13 amino acids. Germline lookup yields CDR1 SGHTA and CDR2 FQGTGA. V shed 8 bases and J 5 bases; nucleotides not matched to a gene: 6. CDR3 coding DNA: TGTGCCAGCGCCCGGGAGGGCGGAGATACGCAGTATTTT. It encodes CASAREGGDTQYF. Complete variable domain (other parts from reference TRBV7-3 and TRBJ2-3): GAGVSQTPSNKVTEKGKYVELRCDPISGHTALYWYRQSLGQGPEFLIYFQGTGAADDSGLPNDRFFAVRPEGSVSTLKIQRTERGDSAVYLCASAREGGDTQYFGPGTRLTVL.

This chain uses TRBV27 with TRBJ1-2; D is possibly TRBD1 (5 bases). CDR1 is MNHEY and CDR2 is SMNVEV in the germline V gene (reference sequence). Trimming shortened V by 5 bases and J by 6 bases, and 10 bases separated the two germline ends. The CDR3 extends over 12 amino acids. CDR3 loop: CASSPTGDGYTF. In nucleotides, the CDR3 is TGTGCCAGCAGTCCAACAGGAGATGGCTACACCTTC.

The chain employs TRBV6-5 and TRBJ1-2, with TRBD1 matching 7 bases. V was clipped by 0 bases and J by 5 bases; unmatched bases: 3. In germline, CDR1 is MNHEY, CDR2 SVGAGI. The CDR3 length is 14 residues. CDR3 sequence reads: CASSYSTGTYGYTF. In DNA, the CDR3 is TGTGCCAGCAGTTACTCGACAGGGACTTATGGCTACACCTTC.

The chain carries TRBV5-1 and TRBJ1-1; TRBD1 agrees at 8 bases. Unmatched junction bases numbered 6, after V lost 2 bases and J lost 0 bases. Germline V lookup: CDR1 SGHRS, CDR2 YFSETQ. The CDR3 consists of 16 residues. The CDR3 nucleotides read TGCGCCAGCAGCTTTTCAAGGACAGGGTTGAACACTGAAGCTTTCTTT. Translation: CASSFSRTGLNTEAFF. Filled out from reference TRBV5-1 and TRBJ1-1, the complete variable domain reads KAGVTQTPRYLIKTRGQQVTLSCSPISGHRSVSWYQQTPGQGLQFLFEYFSETQRNKGNFPGRFSGRQFSNSRSEMNVSTLELGDSALYLCASSFSRTGLNTEAFFGQGTRLTVV.

V usage is TRBV5-4 and J usage is TRBJ2-7; 12 positions match TRBD1. With V trimmed by 2 bases and J by 5 bases, 8 bases remained unmatched. The CDR3 is made up of 16 amino acids. Germline V gene data show CDR1 as SGHNT and CDR2 as YYREEE (reference sequence). CDR3 sequence reads: CASSFGVGTGGHEQYF. As DNA, the CDR3 is TGTGCCAGCAGCTTTGGTGTCGGGACAGGGGGCCACGAGCAGTACTTC.

V and J are TRBV11-2 and TRBJ2-3; D is possibly TRBD2 (6 bases). The CDR3 covers 15 residues. V gave up 2 bases and J gave up 3 bases, with 12 bases separating them. Germline V gene data show CDR1 as SGHAT and CDR2 as FQNNGV. This CDR3 is CASSLIGGGTDTQYF. CDR3 bases: TGTGCCAGCAGCTTAATTGGTGGGGGGACAGATACGCAGTATTTT.

The chain has TRBV6-2 or TRBV6-3 and TRBJ2-7, with 7 positions matching TRBD1. The CDR3 extends over 14 amino acids. Germline V lookup: CDR1 MNHEY, CDR2 SVGEGT. Losses at the gene ends were 5 bases for V and 4 bases for J; bases not matched to a gene: 8. Here the CDR3 reads CASSLSRGWYEQYF. The CDR3 DNA reads TGTGCCAGCAGTCTTTCCAGGGGGTGGTACGAGCAGTACTTC.